These 28 T cell receptor beta chains originate from one sample sequenced in a study of blood T cell repertoires in COVID-19. Clones were sequenced by immunoSEQ multiplex PCR, and TCRdb holds only the in-frame ones, with some missing. The sample consists of fewer than 70,000 clones, around 80% of them appearing once. The sequenced material came from peripheral blood. These receptors were collected from a man aged 25 to 40 with COVID-19, enrolled during active disease.

This chain connects TRBV11-2 to TRBJ2-7, with D possibly being TRBD1 (7 bases). CDR1 SGHAT and CDR2 FQNNGV come from the germline V gene. This CDR3 has 14 residues. Trimming shortened V by 1 base and J by 4 bases, and 11 bases separated the two germline ends. The CDR3 loop reads CASSLGQGGYEQYF. CDR3 nucleotides: TGTGCCAGCAGCTTAGGACAGGGAGGATACGAGCAGTACTTC.

This chain connects TRBV5-4 to TRBJ1-1; D remains ambiguous. V lost 3 bases to trimming and J lost 7 bases, with 19 bases between them. The germline V gene has CDR1 SGHNT and CDR2 YYREEE (reference sequence). The CDR3 contains 15 residues. CDR3 sequence reads: CASSWGRDNFNEAFF. For the CDR3, the DNA is TGTGCCAGCAGCTGGGGTCGGGATAATTTTAATGAAGCTTTCTTT.

The genes are TRBV7-9 and TRBJ2-5; D uncertain. Germline V gene lookup returns CDR1 SEHNR and CDR2 FQNEAQ (reference sequence). Trimming left V 3 bases short and J 4 bases short, with 12 bases between. The CDR3 is 14 amino acids. CDR3 region: CASSFTPPRETQYF. CDR3 sequence (DNA): TGTGCCAGCAGCTTTACACCCCCCCGAGAGACCCAGTACTTC.

The chain combines TRBV30 with TRBJ1-2, with TRBD1 matching 11 bases. The CDR3 extends over 19 amino acids. Trimming removed 1 base from V and 5 bases from J; junction bases left unmatched: 18. CDR1 is GTSNPN, CDR2 SVGIG, per germline (reference sequence). CDR3: CAWSGHQRGGQGGGYGYTF. DNA of the CDR3: TGTGCCTGGAGTGGACACCAACGAGGGGGACAGGGGGGAGGATATGGCTACACCTTC.

The rearrangement uses TRBV11-2 and TRBJ1-4, with TRBD1 identical over 9 bases. This CDR3 comprises 16 residues. Germline V gene data show CDR1 as SGHAT and CDR2 as FQNNGV. Losses at the gene ends were 5 bases for V and 5 bases for J; bases not matched to a gene: 9. The CDR3 DNA follows: TGTGCCAGCAGCCAAACAGGGGGCAGGGGGAATGAAAAACTGTTTTTT. It is translated as CASSQTGGRGNEKLFF.

The chain employs TRBV6-5 and TRBJ1-2; 8 nucleotides agree with TRBD1. The CDR3 consists of 14 residues. Germline loops: CDR1 MNHEY, CDR2 SVGAGI. Trimming removed 8 bases from V and 2 bases from J; junction bases left unmatched: 7. The chain's CDR3 is CASGRTGNNYGYTF. The CDR3 DNA reads as TGTGCCAGCGGGCGGACAGGGAACAACTATGGCTACACCTTC.

This sequence joins TRBV15 and TRBJ2-3; possibly TRBD2 for D (6 bases). The CDR3 has 17 amino acids. Germline CDR1 is LNHNV and CDR2 is YYDKDF (reference sequence). V was clipped by 0 bases and J by 9 bases, with 22 bases between them. The CDR3 reads CATSRDSGLSVMGTQYF. For the CDR3, the DNA is TGTGCCACCAGCAGAGATTCAGGACTATCGGTGATGGGGACGCAGTATTTT.

The chain employs TRBV24-1 and TRBJ1-2; TRBD1 aligns across 7 bases. The V gene end was trimmed by 3 bases and the J gene end by 2 bases; junction bases not matched to a gene: 2. The germline V gene has CDR1 KGHDR and CDR2 SFDVKD. The CDR3 consists of 14 residues. CDR3 coding DNA: TGTGCCACCAGTGATCAACAGGGGAACTATGGCTACACCTTC. Protein sequence: CATSDQQGNYGYTF.

The chain employs TRBV4-1 and TRBJ2-2; possible D gene TRBD2, 7 bases. V was pared by 0 bases and J by 6 bases, with 14 bases between. CDR1 MGHRA and CDR2 YSYEKL come from the germline V gene. The CDR3 has 16 amino acids. CDR3 DNA: TGCGCCAGCAGCCAAGAGGGGGGGCTGGTGTCCGGGGAGCTGTTTTTT. It codes for CASSQEGGLVSGELFF.

This chain joins TRBV20-1 and TRBJ1-1; perhaps TRBD1 as D (5 bases). Germline V gene sequence: CDR1 DFQATT, CDR2 SNEGSKA (reference sequence). V was shortened by 3 bases and J by 0 bases, with 14 bases between the two germline ends. The CDR3 consists of 15 residues. CDR3: CSASRQLGMNTEAFF. CDR3 DNA sequence: TGCAGTGCTAGTAGACAGCTTGGAATGAACACTGAAGCTTTCTTT.

The rearrangement links TRBV27 to TRBJ1-2; no clear D gene. The germline V gene encodes CDR1 MNHEY and CDR2 SMNVEV (reference sequence). Deletions cut 8 bases from V and 0 bases from J, with 13 bases between. The CDR3 is 14 residues long. Here the CDR3 reads CASPSTLANYGYTF. The CDR3 DNA sequence: TGTGCCAGCCCGAGTACCCTAGCTAACTATGGCTACACCTTC.

The V gene is TRBV25-1, the J gene TRBJ2-5, with 7 positions matching TRBD1. The V segment lost 2 bases and the J segment 4 bases; nucleotides outside the gene matches: 10. Germline V CDR1 and CDR2: MGHDK, SYGVNS. This CDR3 has 16 residues. DNA of the CDR3: TGTGCCAGCAGTGAAAGGAAGAGACAGGGTACAGAGACCCAGTACTTC. As protein: CASSERKRQGTETQYF. The full variable domain, its missing parts supplied by reference TRBV25-1 and TRBJ2-5, is EADIYQTPRYLVIGTGKKITLECSQTMGHDKMYWYQQDPGMELHLIHYSYGVNSTEKGDLSSESTVSRIRTEHFPLTLESARPSHTSQYLCASSERKRQGTETQYFGPGTRLLVL.

The chain couples TRBV18 to TRBJ2-7; the match to TRBD1 covers 8 bases. The V and J ends lost 0 bases and 1 base, in that order; junction bases with no gene match: 5. CDR1 and CDR2 from the germline V gene are KGHSH and LQKENI. The length of the CDR3 is 16 residues. Here the CDR3 DNA reads TGTGCCAGCTCACCACCGCAGGGGGCGGGTTCCTACGAGCAGTACTTC. Protein sequence: CASSPPQGAGSYEQYF. Variable domain in full (rest from reference TRBV18 and TRBJ2-7): NAGVMQNPRHLVRRRGQEARLRCSPMKGHSHVYWYRQLPEEGLKFMVYLQKENIIDESGMPKERFSAEFPKEGPSILRIQQVVRGDSAAYFCASSPPQGAGSYEQYFGPGTRLTVT.

The chain is built from TRBV29-1 and TRBJ2-3, with 8 nucleotides matching TRBD2. There are 14 residues in the CDR3. Germline trimming cut 4 bases from V and 1 base from J; bases unmatched to any gene: 4. CDR1 SQVTM and CDR2 ANQGSEA come from the germline V gene. CDR3 protein: CSVGAGVGTDTQYF. CDR3 coding DNA: TGCAGCGTTGGAGCGGGGGTTGGCACAGATACGCAGTATTTT.

The CDR3 reads CASSFPRGGTGIGYTF. The CDR3 nucleotides are TGTGCCAGCAGTTTCCCACGGGGGGGGACAGGGATCGGCTACACCTTC. This chain links TRBV28 with TRBJ1-2; 9 nucleotides align to TRBD1. V lost 3 bases, J lost 8 bases, and 13 bases stayed unmatched. The CDR3 loop spans 16 amino acids. CDR1 MDHEN and CDR2 SYDVKM come from the germline V gene.

The chain is built from TRBV6-5 and TRBJ1-2, with D possibly being TRBD1 (5 bases). Trimming shortened V by 2 bases and J by 2 bases, and 12 bases separated the two germline ends. The CDR3 sequence is 15 residues long. CDR1 and CDR2 from the germline V gene are MNHEY and SVGAGI. The chain's CDR3 is CASSYGGDSNYGYTF. In nucleotides, the CDR3 is TGTGCCAGCAGTTACGGGGGGGATTCCAACTATGGCTACACCTTC.

The chain has TRBV14 and TRBJ1-2; D unclear. The CDR3 is made up of 13 amino acids. V lost 0 bases, J lost 2 bases, and 4 bases lay in between. Germline V gene sequence: CDR1 SGHDN, CDR2 FVKESK. The CDR3 sequence: CASSQDINYGYTF. CDR3 DNA: TGTGCCAGCAGCCAAGATATAAACTATGGCTACACCTTC.

This clone turned up a few times. This sequence joins TRBV28 and TRBJ2-7; 7 nucleotides line up with TRBD1. This CDR3 comprises 14 residues. Losses at the gene ends were 6 bases for V and 0 bases for J; bases not matched to a gene: 5. Germline assignment: CDR1 MDHEN and CDR2 SYDVKM. CDR3 amino acids: CASRPQGRSYEQYF. In nucleotides, the CDR3 is TGTGCCAGCAGGCCACAGGGGCGCTCCTACGAGCAGTACTTC.

This chain connects TRBV12-3 or TRBV12-4 to TRBJ2-3; D ambiguous. Deletions cut 7 bases from V and 5 bases from J, with 13 bases between. This CDR3 is built from 13 residues. The CDR3 protein is CASTPPGVDTQYF. For the CDR3, the DNA is TGTGCCAGCACCCCCCCCGGAGTAGATACGCAGTATTTT.

The chain has TRBV27 and TRBJ1-1, with TRBD1 matching over 7 bases. Per the germline V gene, CDR1 is MNHEY and CDR2 is SMNVEV (reference sequence). V dropped 5 bases and J dropped 11; count of bases not matched to a gene: 5. The CDR3 totals 11 residues. CDR3 coding DNA: TGTGCCAGCAGTGCTACAGGGGCGGCTTTCTTT. Translated, it gives CASSATGAAFF.

The chain employs TRBV7-8 and TRBJ1-4, with D perhaps TRBD1 (6 bases). The CDR3 is 15 residues long. Germline V CDR1 and CDR2: SGHVS, FQNEAQ. V was trimmed by 5 bases and J by 4 bases, leaving 14 bases between them. CDR3 nucleotide sequence: TGTGCCAGCAGCCCAGAGGGGGGGGGTAATGAAAAACTGTTTTTT. It yields the protein CASSPEGGGNEKLFF.

This clone was seen only once. The chain carries TRBV28 and TRBJ2-5, with D perhaps TRBD2 (6 bases). V dropped 3 bases and J dropped 0 bases, with 11 bases sitting between them. Germline CDR1 is MDHEN and CDR2 is SYDVKM. The CDR3 extends over 15 amino acids. In DNA form, the CDR3 reads TGTGCCAGCAGTTTGGGTGGGGGGTACCAAGAGACCCAGTACTTC. It codes for CASSLGGGYQETQYF.

The chain is built from TRBV11-3 and TRBJ2-1; the match to TRBD2 covers 11 bases. V lost 3 bases, J lost 7 bases, and 11 bases stayed unmatched. In germline, CDR1 is SGHNT, CDR2 YENEEA. The CDR3 runs to 17 residues. CDR3 in DNA: TGTGCCAGCAGCTTCCCGGGTGTAGCGGGAGGGGATAATGAGCAGTTCTTC. This gives the protein CASSFPGVAGGDNEQFF.

V usage is TRBV3-1 (or the pseudogene TRBV3-2) and J usage is TRBJ1-1; possible D gene TRBD1, 6 bases. V was shortened by 8 bases and J by 7 bases, with 23 bases between the two germline ends. Germline values: CDR1 LGHDT, CDR2 YNNKEL (reference sequence). The CDR3 runs to 15 residues. The CDR3 DNA reads TGTGCCAGCGGTAGTAGACAGGCCAGCTCGTATGAAGCTTTCTTT. It encodes CASGSRQASSYEAFF.

The V gene is TRBV7-8, the J gene TRBJ1-1, with 8 nucleotides matching TRBD1. The germline gives CDR1 SGHVS, CDR2 FQNEAQ. The V and J ends lost 5 bases and 3 bases, in that order; junction bases with no gene match: 2. The CDR3 runs to 13 residues. In DNA, the CDR3 is TGTGCCAGCAGCATGACAGGGGACACTGAAGCTTTCTTT. Protein: CASSMTGDTEAFF.

The chain carries TRBV21-1 and TRBJ1-5. TRBV21-1 is an annotated pseudogene. The CDR3 extends over 16 amino acids. The CDR3 is CASSLPRGKSNQPQHF. The CDR3 DNA is TGTGCCAGCAGCCTCCCACGGGGGAAGAGCAATCAGCCCCAGCATTTT.

This clone came up once. The chain joins TRBV4-2 to TRBJ2-5, with 8 bases lining up with TRBD2. Germline V gene lookup returns CDR1 LGHNA and CDR2 YNFKEQ. The J segment lost 5 bases and the V segment lost 1 base, leaving 3 bases of the junction unmatched. This CDR3 has 14 amino acids. In nucleotides, the CDR3 is TGTGCCAGCAGCCAAGCGGGGGGGCAGGAGACCCAGTACTTC. Encoded protein: CASSQAGGQETQYF.

V usage is TRBV11-2 and J usage is TRBJ2-1, with D possibly TRBD1 on 6 matching bases. Germline V lookup: CDR1 SGHAT, CDR2 FQNNGV. The CDR3 spans 15 residues. Trimming took off 4 bases at V and 2 bases at J, with 12 bases between the two ends. The CDR3: CASSSDRPTYNEQFF. The DNA of the CDR3 is TGTGCCAGCAGCTCCGACAGGCCTACCTACAATGAGCAGTTCTTC.